Listed below are T cell receptor beta chains from one sample, sequenced in a study of blood T cell repertoires in COVID-19. Sequencing used immunoSEQ multiplex PCR; TCRdb keeps in-frame clones, though not all of them. The data hold roughly 340,000 clones, with around 91% observed a single time. Sequencing input: peripheral blood. The receptors here all came from a woman aged 18-29 years who had recovered from COVID-19. The CDR3 runs from the conserved cysteine through the conserved F or W. A D gene is named only where the DNA matches it firmly. Only some rows state a clone size, as once, few, many or a class for expanded clones.

V gene	J gene	clone size	D gene	CDR3 DNA	CDR3 protein
TRBV9	TRBJ1-1	-	TRBD1	TGTGCCAGCAGCCCGGGGACAGCGAAAGAAGCTTTCTTT	CASSPGTAKEAFF
TRBV13	TRBJ2-5	-	-	TGTGCCAGCAGCTTGGCCCCTGGGCCGACCCAGTACTTC	CASSLAPGPTQYF
TRBV3-1/TRBV3-2	TRBJ1-1	-	-	TGTGCCAGCAGCCAAGGTCCCGTTTTTGTCGAAGCTTTCTTT	CASSQGPVFVEAFF
TRBV6-5	TRBJ1-1	-	-	TGTGCCAGCAGTTTATTCGGGATTATGAACACTGAAGCTTTCTTT	CASSLFGIMNTEAFF
TRBV7-9	TRBJ2-3	-	-	TGTGCCAGCAGCATAGCTAGCGCAACGACGCAGTATTTT	CASSIASATTQYF
TRBV19	TRBJ1-1	-	-	TGTGCCAGTAGTATCCGGCTAGGTACTGAAGCTTTCTTT	CASSIRLGTEAFF
TRBV6-2/TRBV6-3	TRBJ2-3	-	-	TGTGCCAGCAGCCTGTGGGAGCGGGGCACAGATACGCAGTATTTT	CASSLWERGTDTQYF
TRBV7-2	TRBJ2-1	-	-	TGTGCCAGCAGCTTGGCCAGAGGATCCTACAATGAGCAGTTCTTC	CASSLARGSYNEQFF
TRBV28	TRBJ1-3	-	TRBD1	TGTGCCAGCAGGTTAGGGACAGGGTCCTCTGGAAACACCATATATTTT	CASRLGTGSSGNTIYF
TRBV18	TRBJ1-2	-	-	TGTGCCAGCTCTAACGGACCGGACAGCCCAAATGGCTACACCTTC	CASSNGPDSPNGYTF
TRBV15	TRBJ2-3	once	TRBD2	TGTGCCACCAGCAGAGTGGAAACTAGCGGGAGGTACGCAGATACGCAGTATTTT	CATSRVETSGRYADTQYF
TRBV27	TRBJ1-2	-	-	TGTGCCAGCAAATCCGCGCAGGACTATGGCTACACCTTC	CASKSAQDYGYTF
TRBV18	TRBJ2-3	-	-	TGTGCCAGCTCACCACTAGGGGGAACAGATACGCAGTATTTT	CASSPLGGTDTQYF
TRBV7-2	TRBJ1-1	-	TRBD1	TGTGCCAGCAGCAGACAGGGTGATTCTGAAGCTTTCTTT	CASSRQGDSEAFF
TRBV5-1	TRBJ1-6	-	TRBD1	TGCGCCAGCAGCTTAGACAGGGGATTCTCACCCCTCCACTTT	CASSLDRGFSPLHF
TRBV2	TRBJ2-1	once	TRBD2	TGTGCCAGCAGTGACGACGGGGGGGCCTACAATGAGCAGTTCTTC	CASSDDGGAYNEQFF
TRBV5-1	TRBJ2-3	-	-	TGCGCCAGCAGCTTGGGGCTAGCGCTTAGCACAGATACGCAGTATTTT	CASSLGLALSTDTQYF
TRBV7-2	TRBJ2-2	-	TRBD2	TGTGCCAGCAGCTTAGCGTTGCGGGAGGTTGGCGGGGAGCTGTTTTTT	CASSLALREVGGELFF